This T cell receptor (beta chain) was observed in a study of blood T cell repertoires in COVID-19. Across the study: Both acute and convalescent COVID-19 samples were obtained from the United States, Italy and Spain. T cells, B-cell-depleted T cells, or PBMCs provided the cDNA or gDNA that served as material.

Seattle's enrolled individuals joined amid active infection and were then monitored longitudinally. This clone appeared a single time. Germline loops: CDR1 SGHNT, CDR2 YYREEE (reference sequence). The CDR3 sequence is 15 residues long. Trimming at V came to 4 bases and at J to 6 bases, leaving 6 bases not matched to a gene. Methods used by the authors: Amplified reference gene primers provided the basis for estimating nucleated cell counts. Sequenced by immunoSEQ multiplex PCR; TCRdb stores in-frame clones only, minus some. That table supplies the V and J calls and clone size; D and trimming were determined from the DNA. The sample holds about 190,000 clones, roughly 84% seen once.

The chain couples TRBV5-4 to TRBJ2-2; 10 nucleotides line up with TRBD2. The source is a man older than 75 with COVID-19, enrolled during active disease. The sequencing input was peripheral blood. Here the CDR3 reads CASSQKSGGAGELFF. Written as DNA, the CDR3 is TGTGCCAGCAGCCAAAAAAGCGGGGGGGCCGGGGAGCTGTTTTTT.